This T cell receptor beta chain stems from a study of OX40 agonist ivuxolimab in advanced cancers. Germline-derived CDR1 and CDR2 are SGHDT and YYEEEE. Trimming removed 1 base at V and 6 bases at J, with 13 bases between. The CDR3 sequence is 14 residues long. This clone was counted once. Assay: immunoSEQ multiplex PCR; the TCRdb copy retains only in-frame clones and omits some. This sample carries 60,000 or so clones, roughly 86% of them seen once, and the ten largest clones take over 9.5%. This rearrangement joins TRBV5-6 to TRBJ1-1, with D unresolved. Specimen: CD4+ or CD8+ T cells sorted from blood, collected in a trial of the OX40 agonist ivuxolimab. The origin of this receptor is an adult with an advanced solid tumor such as melanoma, head and neck, liver or kidney cancer. CDR3 in DNA: TGTGCCAGCAGCTTGTGGGCAGTAGAAGCTGAAGCTTTCTTT. Translation: CASSLWAVEAEAFF.